Below are 10 T cell receptor beta chains sequenced from a single sample in a study of T cells after posttransplantation cyclophosphamide. Cyclophosphamide on days +3 and +4 followed busulfan-fludarabine conditioning and a marrow graft. Using immunoSEQ multiplex PCR, the repertoire was profiled, and TCRdb retains in-frame clones only, with some absent. The table shows some 16,000 clones, with around 73% occurring only once. The sample consisted of CD8+ T cells sorted from PBMCs, taken 1903 days after a stem cell transplant with posttransplant cyclophosphamide. The receptor source for this set is a female patient in her forties or fifties who received an allogeneic stem cell transplant from a related donor, was CMV-positive, and had no GVHD. A subset of T cells may come from the graft donor.

This clone was detected a few times. The V call is TRBV7-2, the J call TRBJ2-3; TRBD2 is a possible D gene (6 bases). The V gene's germline CDR1 is SGHTA and CDR2 FQGNSA. The V end was cut by 4 bases, the J end by 2 bases, with 10 bases between. This CDR3 contains 14 residues. CDR3 amino acids: CASSSGTSTDTQYF. Here the CDR3 DNA reads TGTGCCAGCAGCTCCGGGACTTCCACAGATACGCAGTATTTT. The whole variable domain, remainder taken from reference TRBV7-2 and TRBJ2-3, is GAGVSQSPSNKVTEKGKDVELRCDPISGHTALYWYRQSLGQGLEFLIYFQGNSAPDKSGLPSDRFSAERTGGSVSTLTIQRTQQEDSAVYLCASSSGTSTDTQYFGPGTRLTVL.

J is TRBJ1-1 and V is TRBV19; the D is unclear. Germline V gene lookup returns CDR1 LNHDA and CDR2 SQIVND (reference sequence). The CDR3 is made up of 14 amino acids. V dropped 7 bases and J dropped 1 base, with 13 bases sitting between them. CDR3 sequence: CASNLGGWNTEAFF. DNA for the CDR3: TGTGCCAGTAATCTTGGAGGTTGGAACACTGAAGCTTTCTTT.

The sample holds a few counts of this clone. The chain recombines TRBV28 with TRBJ1-2; D is undetermined. The V end was cut by 3 bases, the J end by 1 base, with 6 bases between. This CDR3 is built from 13 residues. Germline V CDR1 and CDR2: MDHEN, SYDVKM. CDR3: CASSFENNYGYTF. The CDR3 DNA reads as TGTGCCAGCAGTTTCGAGAATAACTATGGCTACACCTTC.

CDR3 in DNA: TGTGCCAGCAGCTTAACCCCCGGAGAGGGCACTGAAGCTTTCTTT. Translation gives CASSLTPGEGTEAFF. V usage is TRBV11-3 and J usage is TRBJ1-1; D gene ambiguous. Trimming removed 2 bases at V and 4 bases at J, with 14 bases between. This CDR3 region has 15 residues. Germline V gene data show CDR1 as SGHNT and CDR2 as YENEEA.

The chain carries TRBV5-4 and TRBJ1-1; 9 positions match TRBD1. This CDR3 contains 15 residues. The ends lost 2 bases at V and 2 bases at J; junction bases unmatched: 4. The V gene's germline CDR1 is SGHNT and CDR2 YYREEE (reference sequence). CDR3 DNA sequence: TGTGCCAGCAGCTTAAACAGGGGGCGAAACACTGAAGCTTTCTTT. It codes for CASSLNRGRNTEAFF.

The chain recombines TRBV7-2 with TRBJ2-1, with 8 bases that match TRBD2. CDR1 is SGHTA, CDR2 FQGNSA, per germline. This CDR3 is 14 amino acids long. Germline trimming cut 3 bases from V and 6 bases from J; bases unmatched to any gene: 4. The CDR3 sequence: CASSFGGAPNEQFF. As DNA, the CDR3 is TGTGCCAGCAGCTTCGGGGGGGCTCCCAATGAGCAGTTCTTC.

The chain has TRBV27 and TRBJ2-5; 11 bases fit TRBD2. V shed 5 bases and J 4 bases; nucleotides not matched to a gene: 6. CDR1 is MNHEY, CDR2 SMNVEV, per germline (reference sequence). The CDR3 extends over 15 amino acids. CDR3 in DNA: TGTGCCAGCAGTATACTAGCGGGGGTAGGAGAGACCCAGTACTTC. Translated: CASSILAGVGETQYF.

The rearrangement links TRBV2 to TRBJ2-7; 11 bases align to TRBD1. Germline V gene lookup returns CDR1 SNHLY and CDR2 FYNNEI. There are 17 residues in the CDR3. J lost 5 bases, V lost 4 bases, and 13 bases had no gene match. The CDR3 protein is CASSGLGTGGFLHEQYF. Written as DNA, the CDR3 is TGTGCCAGCAGTGGATTGGGGACAGGGGGATTCCTCCACGAGCAGTACTTC.

This clone ranks as medium-sized. The V call is TRBV15, the J call TRBJ2-7; 8 positions agree with TRBD1. Losses at the gene ends were 6 bases for V and 5 bases for J; bases not matched to a gene: 6. The CDR3 extends over 13 amino acids. Germline V gives CDR1 LNHNV, CDR2 YYDKDF (reference sequence). CDR3 protein: CATSLAGGNEQYF. CDR3 bases: TGTGCCACCAGTCTCGCAGGGGGCAACGAGCAGTACTTC.

This clone was picked up one time. V and J are TRBV7-9 and TRBJ1-6; 11 nucleotides line up with TRBD1. J lost 10 bases, V lost 3 bases, and 8 bases had no gene match. Germline CDR1 SEHNR, CDR2 FQNEAQ (reference sequence). The CDR3 is made up of 16 amino acids. In nucleotides, the CDR3 is TGTGCCAGCAGCTTTTCTGGACAGGGGGCTATCTCACCCCTCCACTTT. Protein: CASSFSGQGAISPLHF.